Described below is a single T cell receptor beta chain sequence and its context. The target antigen is unknown. This specimen includes other DNA sequences encoding the same CDR3. Only in-frame clones appear in the TCRdb table, and some are missing; sequencing was by immunoSEQ multiplex PCR. In the table there are roughly 180,000 clones, nearly 95% of which are singletons. Germline V gene data show CDR1 as MDHEN and CDR2 as SYDVKM. The V end lost 5 bases, the J end lost 1 base, and 9 bases lay between the germline ends. This CDR3 is built from 14 residues. The sample belongs to a study of T cell responses to AZD1222 COVID-19 vaccine. Regarding the study as a whole: Reportedly, nearly half of unique spike TCRs recognized epitopes outside B.1.351/B.1.1.7 mutations. A rise in Spike-specific TCR breadth and depth followed two AZD1222 doses. Possibly, clonal diversity was underestimated; donors were largely white British and included more females.

The chain joins TRBV28 to TRBJ1-5; no firm D call. The origin of this receptor is an adult who received the AZD1222 COVID-19 vaccine. The sample here was peripheral blood, taken 28 days after the second AZD1222 dose. CDR3 loop: CASSLSGSNQPQHF. CDR3 coding DNA: TGTGCCAGCAGTCTGAGCGGGAGCAATCAGCCCCAGCATTTT.